This TCR beta chain originates from a study of T cell changes during pregnancy in multiple sclerosis. TCRdb keeps only in-frame clones here, not all; method: immunoSEQ multiplex PCR. The repertoire consists of about 17,000 clones, with around 90% occurring once and the leading ten covering 10% to 15%. This CDR3 comprises 12 residues. Germline V CDR1 and CDR2: SQVTM, ANQGSEA. Trimming shortened V by 3 bases and J by 9 bases, and 12 bases separated the two germline ends. The rearrangement links TRBV29-1 to TRBJ2-1, with D unclear. The origin of this receptor is a female donor in good health, enrolled as a control in a pregnancy study. This sample comprised CD8+ T cells from peripheral blood mononuclear cells, obtained after pregnancy. CDR3 nucleotide sequence: TGCAGCGTTGAGTCTCAGATCCTTGAGCAGTTCTTC. It codes for CSVESQILEQFF.